A selection of T cell receptor beta chains follows, all from one sample in a study of shared clonotypes between healthy human individuals. Data came from immunoSEQ multiplex PCR; TCRdb stores just in-frame clones and leaves some out. This table holds 2 million to 2.5 million clones, under 95% found once. Sequencing input: naive CD4+ T cells from PBMCs. The receptor set was obtained from a young man in good health. Some clones in this sample may be carry-over from other donors' samples. CDR3s include the opening cysteine and the closing phenylalanine or tryptophan. A D gene is named only where the DNA matches it firmly. Some rows mark clone size as missing; the rest say once, few, many or name a class of expanded clone.

d_call	v_call	j_call	clone_size	cdr3_nt	cdr3_aa
.	TRBV7-2	TRBJ2-3	.	TGTGCCAGCAGCCTAGGGTACATACTCACAGATACGCAGTATTTT	CASSLGYILTDTQYF
.	TRBV28	TRBJ2-7	.	TGTGCCAGCAGTTTACCCCATAGCTCCTACGAGCAGTACTTC	CASSLPHSSYEQYF
TRBD1	TRBV5-6	TRBJ1-2	.	TGTGCCAGCAGGGAGGGGGCGACCTATGGCTACACCTTC	CASREGATYGYTF
.	TRBV27	TRBJ2-7	.	TGTGCCAGCAGTTTCTGGGGCGGCGAGCAGTACTTC	CASSFWGGEQYF
.	TRBV4-3	TRBJ2-3	.	TGCGCCAGCAGCCAAGCTCGTGGGTCGGGGTGGACAGATACGCAGTATTTT	CASSQARGSGWTDTQYF
.	TRBV30	TRBJ1-4	.	TGTGCCTGGAGTAAGAGGACAGACCCAACTAATGAAAAACTGTTTTTT	CAWSKRTDPTNEKLFF
TRBD2	TRBV29-1	TRBJ2-1	.	TGCAGCGTGGCCGGGCCCCTAGCGGGGACCTACAATGAGCAGTTCTTC	CSVAGPLAGTYNEQFF
.	TRBV19	TRBJ1-6	.	TGTGCCAGTAGCTCAGACCGTAGTTCACCCCTCCACTTT	CASSSDRSSPLHF
TRBD2	TRBV6-1	TRBJ2-1	.	TGTGCCAGCAGTGAAGCGCTTCCTAGCGGGAGCTACAATGAGCAGTTCTTC	CASSEALPSGSYNEQFF
.	TRBV19	TRBJ1-2	.	TGTGCCAGTAGTCCCCGGACAGCCACCAACTATGGCTACACCTTC	CASSPRTATNYGYTF
TRBD2	TRBV7-9	TRBJ2-1	.	TGTGCCAGCAGCTCACCGCACGGGGCAGCGGGAATCTCCTACAATGAGCAGTTCTTC	CASSSPHGAAGISYNEQFF
.	TRBV2	TRBJ1-5	.	TGTGCCAGCAGTTCAGACGGCAATCAGCCCCAGCATTTT	CASSSDGNQPQHF
.	TRBV28	TRBJ1-5	.	TGTGCCAGCAGTTCCAAACGGCCGAGGGGTCAGCCCCAGCATTTT	CASSSKRPRGQPQHF
.	TRBV7-2	TRBJ2-3	.	TGTGCCAGCTCGTCGGGGGCGGATACGCAGTATTTT	CASSSGADTQYF
.	TRBV7-2	TRBJ1-5	.	TGTGCCAGCAGCTTAGCCAGGGGTAACAATCAGCCCCAGCATTTT	CASSLARGNNQPQHF
.	TRBV30	TRBJ1-4	.	TGTGCCTGGAGGTTTGACAGTCATGAAAAACTGTTTTTT	CAWRFDSHEKLFF
TRBD1	TRBV27	TRBJ2-7	.	TGTGCCAGCAGAGCCCGGGACAGGGCAGCCTACGAGCAGTACTTC	CASRARDRAAYEQYF
.	TRBV6-1	TRBJ1-5	few	TGTGCCAGCAGTGAAGGCGGGGGGTATAGCAATCAGCCCCAGCATTTT	CASSEGGGYSNQPQHF
.	TRBV5-1	TRBJ1-3	.	TGCGCCAGCAGCTTGGAGGGACGGACCCGCTCTGGAAACACCATATATTTT	CASSLEGRTRSGNTIYF
.	TRBV2	TRBJ1-4	.	TGTGCCAGCAGTGAAGGGGTCAGGGGAGGGGAAAAACTGTTTTTT	CASSEGVRGGEKLFF
.	TRBV2	TRBJ2-5	once	TGTGCCAGCAGTACGTCCCCGGGGGGCTTGGAGACCCAGTACTTC	CASSTSPGGLETQYF
.	TRBV5-3	TRBJ1-1	few	TGTGCCAGAAGCCTGGACCCTGGGAACACTGAAGCTTTCTTT	CARSLDPGNTEAFF
TRBD1	TRBV5-6	TRBJ1-2	.	TGTGCCAGCAGCAAAAACAGGGGCTTCTATGGCTACACCTTC	CASSKNRGFYGYTF
.	TRBV30	TRBJ2-7	.	TGTGCCTGGAGTGGGCGGGGCGAGCAGTACTTC	CAWSGRGEQYF
.	TRBV7-2	TRBJ1-5	once	TGTGCCAGCAGCCCGTTTAGCAATCAGCCCCAGCATTTT	CASSPFSNQPQHF
TRBD2	TRBV5-1	TRBJ2-5	.	TGCGCCAGCAGCTTGGTGGTTAGCGGGCAAGAGACCCAGTACTTC	CASSLVVSGQETQYF
.	TRBV29-1	TRBJ2-1	.	TGCAGCGTGGGAATCTCCTACAATGAGCAGTTCTTC	CSVGISYNEQFF
.	TRBV19	TRBJ1-5	.	TGTGCCAGTAGTATTAAATTATCCACATATAGCAATCAGCCCCAGCATTTT	CASSIKLSTYSNQPQHF
.	TRBV5-4	TRBJ2-7	.	TGTGCCAGCAGCCTCGGACAGAACTACGAGCAGTACTTC	CASSLGQNYEQYF
.	TRBV7-9	TRBJ1-1	once	TGTGCCAGCAGCTTAGCGGGCTCCAGGGTAGGAACTGAAGCTTTCTTT	CASSLAGSRVGTEAFF
TRBD2	TRBV28	TRBJ2-3	.	TGTGCCAGCAGTGTCGGGCTAGCGGAAAGCACAGATACGCAGTATTTT	CASSVGLAESTDTQYF
.	TRBV14	TRBJ2-7	.	TGTGCCAGCAGCCAATTGCGCCTACCGGGGAACGAGCAGTACTTC	CASSQLRLPGNEQYF
TRBD2	TRBV5-1	TRBJ2-7	.	TGCGCCAGCACTAGCGGGTCCTTATCGGACGAGCAGTACTTC	CASTSGSLSDEQYF
TRBD1	TRBV29-1	TRBJ2-7	.	TGCAGCGTTGGACAGGGGTACTCCCCCTACGAGCAGTACTTC	CSVGQGYSPYEQYF
.	TRBV27	TRBJ1-2	.	TGTGCCAGCAGTTATAGCGGGGGCGACTATGGCTACACCTTC	CASSYSGGDYGYTF
TRBD1	TRBV29-1	TRBJ1-2	.	TGCAGCGTTGATAGTTGGCCGGGACAGTACAACTATGGCTACACCTTC	CSVDSWPGQYNYGYTF
.	TRBV7-9	TRBJ2-1	.	TGTGCCAGCAGCTTCGCAGGGGGGAATGAGCAGTTCTTC	CASSFAGGNEQFF
.	TRBV6-5	TRBJ2-2	.	TGTGCCAGCAGTTATTCCGGACTCTCCACCGGGGAGCTGTTTTTT	CASSYSGLSTGELFF
.	TRBV19	TRBJ1-5	.	TGTGCCAGTAGTATTGGGGGGCGCGGGAGCAATCAGCCCCAGCATTTT	CASSIGGRGSNQPQHF
TRBD2	TRBV6-1	TRBJ2-5	.	TGTGCCAGCAGTGCGGGGACTAGGCGAGAGACCCAGTACTTC	CASSAGTRRETQYF
.	TRBV7-8	TRBJ1-1	.	TGTGCCAGCAGCTTAGACCCGGGGCGGATAAACACTGAAGCTTTCTTT	CASSLDPGRINTEAFF
.	TRBV7-8	TRBJ1-1	once	TGTGCCAGCAGCTTTTCTGGCAGGGGAAACACTGAAGCTTTCTTT	CASSFSGRGNTEAFF
.	TRBV30	TRBJ2-7	.	TGTGCCTGGAGTAGACAGGCACCCTACGAGCAGTACTTC	CAWSRQAPYEQYF
.	TRBV6-5	TRBJ2-1	.	TGTGCCAGCAGTAATTGGGCTGGCGGGAATAATGAGCAGTTCTTC	CASSNWAGGNNEQFF
.	TRBV7-9	TRBJ2-1	once	TGTGCCAGCAGCTACCTAGGGACGGCAGGACGTGGTGAGCAGTTCTTC	CASSYLGTAGRGEQFF